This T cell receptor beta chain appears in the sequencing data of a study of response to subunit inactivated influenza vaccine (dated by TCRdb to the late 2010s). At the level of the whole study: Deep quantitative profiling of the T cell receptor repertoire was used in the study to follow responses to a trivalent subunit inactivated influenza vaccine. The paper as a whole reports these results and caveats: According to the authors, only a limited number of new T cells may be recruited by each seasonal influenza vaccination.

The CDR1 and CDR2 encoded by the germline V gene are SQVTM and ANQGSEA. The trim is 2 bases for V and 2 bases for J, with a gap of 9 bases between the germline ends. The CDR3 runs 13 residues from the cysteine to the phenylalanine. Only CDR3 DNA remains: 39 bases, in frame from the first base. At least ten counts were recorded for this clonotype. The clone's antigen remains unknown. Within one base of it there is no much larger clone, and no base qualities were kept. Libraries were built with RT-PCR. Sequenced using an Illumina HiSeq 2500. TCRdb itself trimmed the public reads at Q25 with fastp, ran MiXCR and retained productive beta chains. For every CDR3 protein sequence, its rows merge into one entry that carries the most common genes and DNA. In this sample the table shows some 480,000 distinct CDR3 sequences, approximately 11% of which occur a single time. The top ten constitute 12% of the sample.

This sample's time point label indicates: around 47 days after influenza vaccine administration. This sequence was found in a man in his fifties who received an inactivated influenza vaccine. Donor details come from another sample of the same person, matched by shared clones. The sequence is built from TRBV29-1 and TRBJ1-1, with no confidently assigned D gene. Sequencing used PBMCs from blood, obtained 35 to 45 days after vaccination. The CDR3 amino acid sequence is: CSVETRPNTEAFF. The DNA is TGCAGCGTTGAAACACGGCCAAACACTGAAGCTTTCTTT.